Listed here is a single TCR beta chain. Original processing notes: Using reference gene primer amplification, nucleated cell counts were estimated. TCRdb's copy holds only in-frame clones and misses some; the assay was immunoSEQ multiplex PCR. V and J calls and clone size follow that table, whereas D and trimming were derived from the DNA. The sample contains 240,000 or so clones, about 88% of which appear only once. The data were obtained in a study of blood T cell repertoires in COVID-19. Study in general: Collection of acute and convalescent COVID-19 samples took place in the United States, Italy and Spain. The analysed material was cDNA or gDNA that came from T cells, B-cell-depleted T cells, or PBMCs.

The CDR3 has 17 amino acids. V shed 1 base and J shed 0 bases, with 13 bases lying between them. Germline CDR1 reads SGDLS; CDR2 reads YYNGEE. The sequencing input was peripheral blood. This chain connects TRBV9 to TRBJ2-2; possible D gene TRBD2, 6 bases. The sequence came from a woman between 70 and 85 years old with active or convalescent COVID-19. CDR3 amino acids: CASSVSWGTPNTGELFF. DNA for the CDR3: TGTGCCAGCAGCGTATCTTGGGGGACTCCGAACACCGGGGAGCTGTTTTTT. The whole variable domain, remainder taken from reference TRBV9 and TRBJ2-2, is DSGVTQTPKHLITATGQRVTLRCSPRSGDLSVYWYQQSLDQGLQFLIQYYNGEERAKGNILERFSAQQFPDLHSELNLSSLELGDSALYFCASSVSWGTPNTGELFFGEGSRLTVL.